These 25 T cell receptor beta chains share one sample of origin, sequenced in a study of blood T cell repertoires in COVID-19. Libraries were prepared by immunoSEQ multiplex PCR; TCRdb keeps only in-frame clonotypes and omits some of them. The data hold around 65,000 clones, with almost 80% observed a single time. The sample consisted of peripheral blood. The receptors originated from a man aged 60 to 75 with acute or convalescent COVID-19.

This clone showed up just a few times. The chain combines TRBV6-4 with TRBJ1-2; 7 bases are shared with TRBD1. Per germline, CDR1 MRHNA and CDR2 SNTAGT. Unmatched junction bases numbered 6, after V lost 5 bases and J lost 6 bases. This CDR3 has 13 amino acids. CDR3 in DNA: TGTGCCAGCAGTCCAGGGGGAGAAAATGGCTACACCTTC. Translated, it gives CASSPGGENGYTF.

The chain combines TRBV18 with TRBJ2-7; 9 bases are shared with TRBD1. This CDR3 comprises 15 residues. Looked up from germline, CDR1 is KGHSH and CDR2 is LQKENI. With V trimmed by 3 bases and J by 5 bases, 8 bases remained unmatched. CDR3 in DNA: TGTGCCAGCTCACCGGGACAGGGAAGAATACACGAGCAGTACTTC. This codes for CASSPGQGRIHEQYF.

V and J are TRBV12-5 and TRBJ2-3, with a weak D call TRBD1 (6 bases). Looked up from germline, CDR1 is LGHNT and CDR2 is FRNRAP. There are 15 residues in the CDR3. V shed 6 bases and J shed 5 bases, with 18 bases lying between them. CDR3 sequence reads: CASGLGQSSLDTQYF. The CDR3 DNA reads TGTGCTAGTGGCCTTGGACAGAGCAGCTTAGATACGCAGTATTTT.

This chain uses TRBV5-1 with TRBJ2-5; D remains ambiguous. V was pared by 3 bases and J by 5 bases, with 14 bases between. Germline values: CDR1 SGHRS, CDR2 YFSETQ. This CDR3 spans 14 amino acids. The CDR3 is CASSSPPRLETQYF. As DNA, the CDR3 is TGCGCCAGCAGCTCCCCCCCTCGTCTCGAGACCCAGTACTTC.

Here the CDR3 DNA reads TGTGCCAGCAGTTCCGCGGCACGGTTTCGGTATGGCTACACCTTC. It encodes CASSSAARFRYGYTF. The chain is built from TRBV27 and TRBJ1-2; D not resolved. Trimming removed 4 bases at V and 5 bases at J, with 17 bases between. The CDR3 runs to 15 residues. Germline CDR1 and CDR2: MNHEY and SMNVEV (reference sequence).

The chain recombines TRBV28 with TRBJ1-2; unclear D gene. V was clipped by 3 bases and J by 4 bases, with 6 bases between them. The germline V gene encodes CDR1 MDHEN and CDR2 SYDVKM. CDR3 length: 12 amino acids. DNA of the CDR3: TGTGCCAGCAGTTTTACGAGCTATGGCTACACCTTC. Encoded protein: CASSFTSYGYTF.

The rearrangement joins TRBV30 to TRBJ1-1; D remains unclear. The CDR3 extends over 13 amino acids. V lost 3 bases and J lost 1, with 9 bases in between. Germline assignment: CDR1 GTSNPN and CDR2 SVGIG (reference sequence). The CDR3 nucleotides are TGTGCCTGGAGATGGACTCCGAACACTGAAGCTTTCTTT. Encoded protein: CAWRWTPNTEAFF.

The genes are TRBV7-8 and TRBJ1-3, with TRBD1 as a possible D gene (5 bases). The CDR3 loop spans 15 amino acids. Germline CDR1 is SGHVS and CDR2 is FQNEAQ. The V end was cut by 5 bases, the J end by 4 bases, with 15 bases between. The CDR3 DNA reads as TGTGCCAGCAGCCAGGGTGGGAGCTTCGGAAACACCATATATTTT. Amino acid sequence: CASSQGGSFGNTIYF.

J is TRBJ2-1 and V is TRBV7-2; 7 nucleotides align to TRBD1. J was trimmed by 0 bases and V by 5 bases; bases with no gene match: 4. This CDR3 region has 15 residues. Germline V gene lookup returns CDR1 SGHTA and CDR2 FQGNSA. Here the CDR3 reads CASSEQGSSYNEQFF. The CDR3 nucleotides are TGTGCCAGCAGCGAACAGGGGAGCTCCTACAATGAGCAGTTCTTC.

A few counts support this clone. V and J are TRBV10-2 and TRBJ2-6; D perhaps matches TRBD1 (6 bases). Looked up from germline, CDR1 is WSHSY and CDR2 is SAAADI. V was clipped by 4 bases and J by 3 bases, with 10 bases between them. The CDR3 is 15 amino acids. The CDR3 region is CASSVTGIGANVLTF. The CDR3 bases are TGCGCCAGCAGTGTCACAGGGATTGGGGCCAACGTCCTGACTTTC.

V is TRBV4-2 and J is TRBJ1-1; tentative D call: TRBD1 (5 bases). Looked up from germline, CDR1 is LGHNA and CDR2 is YNFKEQ. Trimming shortened V by 4 bases and J by 5 bases, and 17 bases separated the two germline ends. The CDR3 totals 15 residues. CDR3 loop: CASSREWAGMTEAFF. The DNA of the CDR3 is TGTGCCAGCAGCCGAGAATGGGCAGGGATGACTGAAGCTTTCTTT.

This clone was recorded many times. The gene calls are TRBV7-8 and TRBJ1-5; no definite D call. From germline, CDR1 is SGHVS and CDR2 FQNEAQ. Trimming removed 3 bases at V and 3 bases at J, with 15 bases between. The CDR3 is 16 residues long. CDR3 in amino acids: CASSFGVGQVNQPQHF. Here the CDR3 DNA reads TGTGCCAGCAGCTTCGGGGTCGGGCAGGTCAATCAGCCCCAGCATTTT.

The V and J genes are TRBV9 and TRBJ2-2; D uncertain. Germline assignment: CDR1 SGDLS and CDR2 YYNGEE. V lost 0 bases, J lost 4 bases, and 10 bases lay in between. The CDR3 consists of 15 residues. CDR3 in DNA: TGTGCCAGCAGCGTAGATGGGCCGCGCACCGGGGAGCTGTTTTTT. This gives the protein CASSVDGPRTGELFF.

The rearrangement uses TRBV7-8 and TRBJ1-1; TRBD1 agrees at 9 bases. This CDR3 region has 16 residues. Germline lookup yields CDR1 SGHVS and CDR2 FQNEAQ. V shed 5 bases, J shed 5 bases, and the junction held 12 bases outside the gene matches. The CDR3 DNA reads as TGTGCCAGCAGCCTCCCCTCGGACAGGGGAGGGACTGAAGCTTTCTTT. Protein sequence: CASSLPSDRGGTEAFF.

This rearrangement joins TRBV15 to TRBJ1-2; 11 bases align to TRBD1. There are 15 residues in the CDR3. CDR1 LNHNV and CDR2 YYDKDF come from the germline V gene (reference sequence). V shed 3 bases, J shed 5 bases, and the junction held 5 bases outside the gene matches. The CDR3 coding sequence is TGTGCCACCAGCAGGGGGGACAGGGGGAAATATGGCTACACCTTC. As protein: CATSRGDRGKYGYTF.

The chain uses TRBV7-6 and TRBJ2-1; D is uncertain. This CDR3 has 11 amino acids. V shed 4 bases and J shed 8 bases, with 6 bases lying between them. Per the germline V gene, CDR1 is SGHVS and CDR2 is FNYEAQ. The CDR3 sequence: CASSSFYEQFF. Written as DNA, the CDR3 is TGTGCCAGCAGCTCCTTCTATGAGCAGTTCTTC.

The CDR3 region is CSVGGRGLNYEQYF. The CDR3 nucleotides are TGCAGCGTTGGGGGCAGGGGGCTTAACTACGAGCAGTACTTC. The chain links TRBV29-1 to TRBJ2-7; 8 bases are a match to TRBD1. CDR3 length: 14 amino acids. Germline trimming cut 4 bases from V and 3 bases from J; bases unmatched to any gene: 8. Germline lookup yields CDR1 SQVTM and CDR2 ANQGSEA.

The chain combines TRBV6-6 with TRBJ2-1, with D possibly TRBD2 on 7 matching bases. Trimming removed 6 bases at V and 4 bases at J, with 31 bases between. This CDR3 has 20 residues. Per germline, CDR1 MNHNY and CDR2 SVGAGI (reference sequence). CDR3 sequence reads: CASRRRVQVVSGGLYNEQFF. As DNA, the CDR3 is TGTGCCAGCAGACGAAGGGTCCAGGTCGTTTCGGGGGGCTTGTACAATGAGCAGTTCTTC.

The chain joins TRBV4-3 to TRBJ1-5, with D tentatively TRBD1 (5 bases). Trimming took off 0 bases at V and 9 bases at J, with 15 bases between the two ends. CDR1 LGHNA and CDR2 YSLEER come from the germline V gene. The CDR3 covers 15 residues. CDR3 residues: CASSQDPRGSGPQHF. CDR3 bases: TGCGCCAGCAGCCAAGATCCTCGGGGGTCAGGGCCCCAGCATTTT.

The sample holds a few counts of this clone. The V and J genes are TRBV3-1 (or the pseudogene TRBV3-2) and TRBJ1-2; D may be TRBD1 (5 bases). This CDR3 contains 15 residues. V shed 0 bases and J shed 4 bases, with 12 bases lying between them. From germline, CDR1 is LGHDT and CDR2 YNNKEL (reference sequence). This CDR3 is CASSQESGKAYGYTF. CDR3 bases: TGTGCCAGCAGCCAAGAGTCAGGGAAAGCCTATGGCTACACCTTC.

This clone was counted a few times. V and J are TRBV30 and TRBJ1-4; TRBD1 aligns across 11 bases. Germline V CDR1 and CDR2: GTSNPN, SVGIG (reference sequence). This CDR3 is built from 14 residues. The trim removed 3 bases at V and 8 bases at J, leaving 5 bases unmatched. The CDR3 DNA follows: TGTGCCTGGAGCCTGGGACAGGGGGTGGAAAAACTGTTTTTT. Translation: CAWSLGQGVEKLFF.

The chain links TRBV7-3 to TRBJ2-5; D perhaps matches TRBD2 (6 bases). Germline V gene data show CDR1 as SGHTA and CDR2 as FQGTGA. The CDR3 has 13 residues. Trimming shortened V by 3 bases and J by 3 bases, and 8 bases separated the two germline ends. The DNA for the CDR3 is TGTGCCAGCAGCTTTATAGCGGAAGAGACCCAGTACTTC. This gives the protein CASSFIAEETQYF.

This clone has a single count. The chain has TRBV19 and TRBJ1-3, with D unclear. Germline V gene data show CDR1 as LNHDA and CDR2 as SQIVND (reference sequence). The CDR3 is made up of 15 amino acids. V lost 3 bases, J lost 0 bases, and 9 bases lay in between. CDR3 protein: CASSISVLSGNTIYF. In DNA form, the CDR3 reads TGTGCCAGTAGTATTTCCGTTCTCTCTGGAAACACCATATATTTT.

This chain connects TRBV7-2 to TRBJ1-3; D unclear. Looked up from germline, CDR1 is SGHTA and CDR2 is FQGNSA. CDR3 length: 12 amino acids. With 3 bases removed from V and 3 bases from J, the gap between germline ends came to 3 bases. CDR3 sequence reads: CASSFSGNTIYF. CDR3 nucleotides: TGTGCCAGCAGCTTCAGTGGAAACACCATATATTTT.

The J gene is TRBJ1-3, the V gene TRBV2; D is unresolved. Germline loops: CDR1 SNHLY, CDR2 FYNNEI. There are 14 residues in the CDR3. V shed 8 bases and J shed 1 base, with 12 bases lying between them. CDR3 DNA sequence: TGTGCCAGCGCCCCCGGGTTTTCTGGAAACACCATATATTTT. It is translated as CASAPGFSGNTIYF.